The T cell receptor (beta chain) under discussion was sequenced for a study of blood T cell repertoires in COVID-19. Across the whole study: Italy, Spain and the United States were the sources of the convalescent and acute COVID-19 samples. Sources were T cells, B-cell-depleted T cells, or PBMCs; the material itself was cDNA or gDNA.

Per the original methods: It was from reference gene primer amplification that nucleated cell counts were estimated. The protocol was immunoSEQ multiplex PCR, while the TCRdb copy is restricted to in-frame clones and leaves out a portion. V and J calls and clone size are as listed in that table; D and trimming were resolved from the DNA. The table records about 140,000 clones, around 89% of them present only once. Trimming shortened V by 0 bases and J by 2 bases, and 9 bases separated the two germline ends. Germline V gene lookup returns CDR1 MNHEY and CDR2 SVGAGI. The CDR3 contains 15 residues. The chain links TRBV6-5 to TRBJ2-3; D call uncertain. The sequenced sample consisted of peripheral blood. The TCR was taken from a human donor in a cohort sampled during active COVID-19. The CDR3 DNA sequence: TGTGCCAGCAGTTACTCGAGATCCCTCACAGATACGCAGTATTTT. It codes for CASSYSRSLTDTQYF.